The sequence of this T cell receptor (beta chain) was determined in a study of cytomegalovirus exposure and HLA in healthy donors (dated by TCRdb to 2016 to 2017). Looking at the study overall: An earlier analysis of approximately 640 of the donors reported approximately 270 Gb of sequence data and 117 million unique TCR beta sequences from roughly 200 million T cells. The study profiled the T cell repertoires of fewer than 850 subjects by immunosequencing and related them to cytomegalovirus serostatus. Four or five DR-DQ haplotypes were handled as single units for association and clustering because linkage in the cohort was strong. To decide whether each TCR beta V gene segment behaved as functional or pseudogenic, an earlier analysis of approximately 600 of the donors relied on high-throughput TCR beta sequencing. The study aimed to test whether cataloging public T cell receptors could reveal signatures of past pathogen exposure. Typing coverage differed by locus: A, B, C, DRB1 and DQB1 were typed in roughly 620-630 donors, DQA1 in 500 to 550, DPA1 in nearly 610, and DPB1 in 450 to 480. Among 350 to 400 genotyped donors of the cohort, an average of around 240,000 unique TCR beta nucleotide sequences were sequenced per donor, roughly a sixth of them non-productive. Donor age, sex, ethnicity and CMV serostatus were compiled alongside the repertoire data. All discovery cohort repertoires had been generated using a single sequencing platform. Class I and class II HLA loci were covered by the typing at four-digit resolution. Genome-wide SNP genotypes for about 55% of the roughly 670 donors were used in a later genetic analysis, which treated that subset as a discovery cohort. An early release covering some 640 HLA-typed donors comprised roughly 300 gigabases of sequencing data and around 80 million unique TCR sequences. To predict cytomegalovirus infection status, the study combined high-throughput TCR immunosequencing, statistical association of individual TCRs with disease status, and machine learning. Besides the first cohort of about 730 subjects, a separate validation cohort made up of 95 to 150 different subjects was used. Of the roughly 400 genotyped donors, approximately 80% were placed in the genetic ancestry cluster associated with self-reported Caucasian donors. Rather than drawing on any new phenotypic data, the later analysis identified candidate immune exposures from TCR beta sequences and the way those sequences occurred across donors. In a later analysis, previously published TCR beta repertoires from roughly 710 donors were re-analyzed and high-resolution HLA genotyping was added so that TCR occurrence patterns could be studied.

Overall study results and their limits: In a later genetic analysis, fewer N-insertions in productive TCRs were reported among donors in an Asian-associated ancestry cluster than the approximately 630-donor mean. In a later genetic analysis, a missense DCLRE1C variant was associated with V-gene and J-gene trimming of TCR beta chains, and the association was replicated in an independent cohort. Because counts were too low, some 17 rarely observed V segments, including chromosome 9 orphons, were left out of the earlier analysis of roughly 600 of the donors. Sequencing depth was assumed to be roughly uniform across donors in the presence/absence analyses, though that assumption may not hold. Linkage disequilibrium might explain the correlated functional status among segregating V segments, but an unknown experimental factor could not be excluded. Immune exposure information for the cohort was limited to CMV serostatus. The 87-base-pair reads could not distinguish some IMGT-functional V segments, including TRBV6-2 and TRBV6-3, so those segments were excluded. An earlier analysis of approximately 600 of the donors showed that most TCR beta V segments appeared in productive rearrangements either about 90% or about 30% of the time, which broadly matched IMGT annotations. A later analysis associated 17,000 or so TCR beta sequences with specific HLA alleles at a false discovery rate of 0.05. The classifier was reported to diagnose cytomegalovirus status with high specificity and sensitivity in both the original cohort and the validation cohort. A cluster of highly shared sequence variants was judged likely to be a technical artifact of the sequencing pipeline. In this cohort, only TCR beta chains were sequenced, and detectable features were limited by the absence of alpha or paired-chain data. A further reported finding was that TCR beta sequences accurately predicted the HLA-A and HLA-B alleles for most subjects in the first cohort. HLA typing was unavailable for some donors at each locus, so association tests used only the typed subset. Compared with equally common non-associated chains, HLA-associated TCR beta chains in a later analysis were more clonally expanded and had lower generation probabilities. According to a later analysis, most CMV-associated TCR beta chains appeared to be HLA-restricted, and the HLA associations seemed to be driven largely by CMV exposure. According to a later analysis, TCR association rates differed among HLA loci, with DRB1 alleles showing the most associated TCRs and HLA-C alleles showing the fewest. Across donors, most TCR sequences were observed very rarely, whereas some public TCRs were present in many individuals. The study listed 150 to 200 TCR beta chains as associated with cytomegalovirus. In vitro tests confirmed that a few of the cytomegalovirus-associated TCR beta chains recognize cytomegalovirus antigens. According to a later analysis, parvovirus B19, influenza, CMV and Epstein-Barr virus appeared linked to several top co-occurrence clusters. The authors suggested that the approach could potentially be generalized to other disease states and immunological phenotypes. Strong co-occurrence of HLA alleles, especially DR and DQ, made assigning TCR associations to individual alleles difficult.

To note about this clone: Its specific antigen is unknown. Qualities for individual bases were not recorded, and no much larger clone is one base off.

Preparation of the library involved the immunoSEQ multiplex PCR assay. The multiplex PCR relied on a mix of 60 forward primers for TCR Vbeta segments and 13 reverse primers for TCR Jbeta segments. The CDR3 region of rearranged TCR beta genes was amplified from genomic DNA by a multiplex PCR assay. The amplified TCR beta libraries were sequenced on the Illumina HiSeq System as 87-base-pair reads. The source study handled its data this way. In a later analysis, tens of millions of unique TCR beta chains were counted across the approximately 640 repertoires, and roughly 11 million of these chains were shared by at least two donors. To remove PCR and sequencing errors, raw reads were error-corrected and collapsed into unique sequences using a nearest-neighbor algorithm that merged closely related sequences. Alignment of CDR3 sequences to IMGT reference sequences was used to assign V, D and J gene segments. For a sequence to be retained, at least a six-nucleotide match to both a V gene segment and a J gene segment was required. A rearrangement was called productive if the CDR3 had no stop codons and remained in frame with V and J, and every other rearrangement was called non-productive. CDR3 was defined by IMGT convention, running from the second conserved V-encoded cysteine to the conserved J-encoded phenylalanine. In an earlier analysis of roughly 580 of the donors, sequences lacking an unambiguous match to a single V gene segment were excluded. An earlier analysis of roughly 590 of the donors called V segments functional above 56.7% productive rearrangements and segregating when the between-donor standard deviation exceeded 5%. A statistical classification framework was developed to diagnose cytomegalovirus status using the catalog of TCR beta chain sequences. In a later analysis, V and J genes were assigned by comparing TCR nucleotide sequences against IMGT/GENE-DB human TR gene sequences. Using the TCRdist pipeline, a later analysis assigned CDR3 sequences along with most-parsimonious VDJ recombination scenarios. A later analysis defined each TCR beta chain by its CDR3 amino acid sequence plus V-gene family, and excluded reads lacking a unique V-gene family. A later analysis removed roughly 590 highly shared, low-generation-probability nucleotide sequences to deal with suspected cross-contamination and a sequencing artifact. In a later analysis, a clonal expansion index for each public chain was calculated from normalized within-repertoire ranks of inferred template counts. In a later analysis, generation probabilities were computed using a VDJ recombination model fitted to out-of-frame rearrangements, and the results were checked against IGoR. In a later analysis, TCR-TCR, TCR-HLA and TCR-CMV co-occurrence was scored with hypergeometric tests, and a repertoire-size bias correction was applied to TCR pairs. A later analysis estimated false discovery rates by permuting HLA or CMV assignments 20 times. A later analysis grouped co-occurring TCRs with DBSCAN, adding TCRdist sequence similarity when clustering within HLA-allele-positive subsets. Repertoires with fewer than 30,000 or more than 120,000 public chains were left out of co-occurrence clustering, as were about 5 repertoires with anomalous nucleotide sharing. As stored in TCRdb, this immuneACCESS dataset retains in-frame rearrangements with V and J assigned. A fraction of the clones does not appear; measured against another copy, unresolved V genes explain less than half of the discrepancy, and the remainder lacks a known reason. V, J and clone size were drawn from that table, and D and trimming were deduced from the DNA. The sample table shows roughly 70,000 clones, and 65% to 70% are seen once. In total, the top ten clones hold less than 15% of the sample.

The germline V gene encodes CDR1 SGHDT and CDR2 YYEEEE. V is clipped by 3 bases and J by 8 bases, and the sequence between their germline boundaries is 16 bases long. The cysteine opens and the phenylalanine closes a CDR3 of 14 amino acids. The only DNA kept is the CDR3, 42 bases in frame from the first base. The cohort consisted of 650 to 700 healthy bone marrow donors. At the time of sampling, every cohort member was nominally healthy, though immune exposures that went unrecorded were likely present. The donor was CMV seropositive and belonged to the group of 250 to 350 seropositive cohort members. Every donor gave a peripheral blood sample, and the peripheral blood mononuclear cells from that sample were used for TCR beta sequencing. The Qiagen DNeasy Blood Extraction Kit was used to extract genomic DNA from the blood cell samples.

Sequencing was carried out using PBMCs. The chain couples TRBV5-6 to TRBJ2-3, and perhaps TRBD2 as D gene, on 6 matching bases. The sequence came from a male donor in good health and CMV-seropositive. CDR3 region: CASSSAGPKSTQYF. The nucleotide sequence is TGTGCCAGCAGCTCCGCGGGACCTAAATCTACGCAGTATTTT.